These 24 T cell receptor beta chains were sequenced from one sample in a study of cytomegalovirus exposure and HLA in healthy donors. With 60 Vbeta and 13 Jbeta primers, the PCR was carried out. Profiled with immunoSEQ multiplex PCR; TCRdb holds only in-frame clones, not every one. The sample yields approximately 220,000 clones, less than 85% seen once. The sequenced material came from PBMCs. The origin of the receptors is a man between 18 and 29 years old in good health and CMV-seronegative.

The gene calls are TRBV30 and TRBJ2-3; D gene unclear. V was pared by 1 base and J by 0 bases, with 11 bases between. This CDR3 region has 15 residues. The germline gives CDR1 GTSNPN, CDR2 SVGIG (reference sequence). The CDR3 region is CAWSGLVGSTDTQYF. Written as DNA, the CDR3 is TGTGCCTGGAGTGGGCTAGTCGGTAGCACAGATACGCAGTATTTT.

The chain joins TRBV7-6 to TRBJ2-3, with 8 bases fitting TRBD2. This CDR3 region has 17 residues. Germline assignment: CDR1 SGHVS and CDR2 FNYEAQ. V lost 2 bases to trimming and J lost 1 base; unmatched junction nucleotides: 8. CDR3 protein: CASSLLGREVGTDTQYF. As DNA, the CDR3 is TGTGCCAGCAGCTTATTGGGGCGGGAGGTAGGCACAGATACGCAGTATTTT.

This sequence joins TRBV4-2 and TRBJ1-2; D may be TRBD1 (6 bases). V was cut by 0 bases and J by 0 bases, with 14 bases left in between. Germline CDR1 reads LGHNA; CDR2 reads YNFKEQ. The CDR3 length is 17 residues. CDR3 loop: CASSQERGQTTNYGYTF. CDR3 bases: TGTGCCAGCAGCCAAGAAAGAGGACAGACAACTAACTATGGCTACACCTTC.

The gene calls are TRBV28 and TRBJ1-2, with unresolved D. From germline, CDR1 is MDHEN and CDR2 SYDVKM. V dropped 6 bases and J dropped 2 bases, with 16 bases sitting between them. The CDR3 totals 15 residues. As DNA, the CDR3 is TGTGCCAGCAGCTCCACCCGTAGACTGAACTATGGCTACACCTTC. Encoded protein: CASSSTRRLNYGYTF.

This rearrangement joins TRBV7-6 to TRBJ1-1; 10 bases align to TRBD1. This CDR3 is built from 13 residues. V shed 6 bases and J 7 bases; nucleotides not matched to a gene: 5. CDR1 SGHVS and CDR2 FNYEAQ come from the germline V gene. The CDR3 loop is CASSRQGANEAFF. The CDR3 coding sequence is TGTGCCAGCAGTCGACAGGGGGCGAATGAAGCTTTCTTT.

The DNA of the CDR3 is TGTGCCAGCAGCCAAGATCGAATAGCGGGTTTGCAAGAGACCCAGTACTTC. It encodes CASSQDRIAGLQETQYF. This chain connects TRBV4-2 to TRBJ2-5; TRBD2 matches at 7 bases. The CDR3 loop spans 17 amino acids. Germline loops: CDR1 LGHNA, CDR2 YNFKEQ. The V and J ends lost 0 bases and 2 bases, in that order; junction bases with no gene match: 9.

The chain carries TRBV11-2 and TRBJ2-2, with TRBD1 matching over 8 bases. V shed 1 base, J shed 6 bases, and the junction held 13 bases outside the gene matches. Germline loops: CDR1 SGHAT, CDR2 FQNNGV. This CDR3 has 18 amino acids. The CDR3 bases are TGTGCCAGCAGCTTAGTCTTGGCCAGGGGGCTCGAAGCCGGGGAGCTGTTTTTT. It translates to CASSLVLARGLEAGELFF.

Concerning this clone: Mismatch with germline at one junction end may stem from a read error. This rearrangement joins TRBV7-9 to TRBJ2-7; 7 nucleotides line up with TRBD1. The CDR3 consists of 14 residues. Germline V gene data show CDR1 as SEHNR and CDR2 as FQNEAQ (reference sequence). The CDR3 DNA follows: TGTTCCAGCAGCTTAGGGACAGACCCCTACGAGCAGTACTTC. Amino acids: CSSSLGTDPYEQYF. Combining the CDR3 with reference TRBV7-9 and TRBJ2-7 gives the whole variable domain DTGVSQNPRHKITKRGQNVTFRCDPISEHNRLYWYRQTLGQGPEFLTYFQNEAQLEKSRLLSDRFSAERPKGSFSTLEIQRTEQGDSAMYLCSSSLGTDPYEQYFGPGTRLTVT.

This clone was counted between two and nine times. V and J are TRBV9 and TRBJ1-2, with TRBD1 matching 12 bases. In germline, CDR1 is SGDLS, CDR2 YYNGEE. Unmatched junction bases numbered 10, after V lost 4 bases and J lost 12 bases. The CDR3 sequence is 14 residues long. For the CDR3, the DNA is TGTGCCAGCAGCCTACGAGGGACAGGGGGCTTCCACACCTTC. This translates into CASSLRGTGGFHTF.

The CDR3 sequence: CASSRGGGDEQYF. CDR3 bases: TGTGCCAGCAGTCGTGGGGGGGGCGACGAGCAGTACTTC. This chain uses TRBV28 with TRBJ2-7; D possibly corresponds to TRBD2 (7 bases). This CDR3 comprises 13 residues. Per the germline V gene, CDR1 is MDHEN and CDR2 is SYDVKM. The V end was cut by 5 bases, the J end by 5 bases, with 13 bases between.

The V gene is TRBV10-3, the J gene TRBJ2-3, with D maybe TRBD2 (6 bases). The CDR3 totals 15 residues. V was clipped by 4 bases and J by 4 bases, with 15 bases between them. Germline V gene lookup returns CDR1 ENHRY and CDR2 SYGVKD. The CDR3: CAISGRSSEADTQYF. CDR3 sequence (DNA): TGTGCCATCAGTGGGAGGTCTAGCGAGGCAGATACGCAGTATTTT.

V is TRBV10-1 and J is TRBJ2-1; a weak D match, TRBD1 (5 bases). The V end lost 0 bases, the J end lost 8 bases, and 17 bases lay between the germline ends. This CDR3 is built from 16 residues. Germline V gives CDR1 WNHNN, CDR2 SYGVQD (reference sequence). The chain's CDR3 is CASSESGASQGDEQFF. CDR3 DNA: TGCGCCAGCAGTGAGTCTGGGGCTAGTCAAGGGGATGAGCAGTTCTTC.

This chain links TRBV6-5 with TRBJ2-1, with 9 bases lining up with TRBD1. V lost 5 bases and J lost 9; bases outside the gene matches: 5. Germline values: CDR1 MNHEY, CDR2 SVGAGI. The CDR3 covers 13 residues. CDR3 protein: CASSPGQGTEQFF. The CDR3 DNA sequence: TGTGCCAGCAGTCCCGGACAGGGGACTGAGCAGTTCTTC.

This chain joins TRBV6-6 and TRBJ2-1; the match to TRBD2 covers 9 bases. Germline CDR1 is MNHNY and CDR2 is SVGAGI (reference sequence). The CDR3 contains 15 residues. The J segment lost 7 bases and the V segment lost 6 bases, leaving 10 bases of the junction unmatched. The CDR3 loop reads CASRTLAGGENEQFF. CDR3 in DNA: TGTGCCAGCAGGACACTCGCGGGGGGGGAGAATGAGCAGTTCTTC.

In its sample, this clone was seen once. The V call is TRBV25-1, the J call TRBJ2-1; perhaps TRBD2 as D (5 bases). V was clipped by 1 base and J by 0 bases, with 10 bases between them. Looked up from germline, CDR1 is MGHDK and CDR2 is SYGVNS. The CDR3 extends over 16 amino acids. The CDR3 reads CASSESATSSYNEQFF. In DNA, the CDR3 is TGTGCCAGCAGTGAATCAGCTACTAGCTCCTACAATGAGCAGTTCTTC.

This rearrangement joins TRBV11-2 to TRBJ2-7; D is uncertain. The CDR3 runs 13 residues. Germline V gene data show CDR1 as SGHAT and CDR2 as FQNNGV. V lost 3 bases, J lost 3 bases, and 9 bases lay in between. Written as DNA, the CDR3 is TGTGCCAGCAGCTTGGGCAGTCACTACGAGCAGTACTTC. Residues: CASSLGSHYEQYF.

The rearrangement links TRBV2 to TRBJ2-5; D remains ambiguous. Near its end, the DNA agrees better with TRBJ2-7, so the J call may be wrong. Germline V CDR1 and CDR2: SNHLY, FYNNEI. This CDR3 is 14 amino acids long. The chain's CDR3 is CASSDVPPSYEQYF. The CDR3 DNA sequence: TGTGCCAGCAGTGATGTCCCACCATCCTACGAGCAGTACTTC.

This chain links TRBV6-7 with TRBJ2-1, with D maybe TRBD1 (5 bases). TRBV6-7 is sorted into the ORF group, with uncertain function. V was trimmed by 7 bases and J by 0 bases, leaving 16 bases between them. The CDR3 loop spans 16 amino acids. The CDR3 protein is CASTSLGPFSYNEQFF. CDR3 bases: TGTGCCAGCACCTCCTTGGGGCCGTTCTCCTACAATGAGCAGTTCTTC.

To note about this clone: Distinct nucleotide sequences in the sample also encode this CDR3. The CDR3 coding sequence is TGCGCCAGCAGCCAAGGACAGGGAGCAGATACGCAGTATTTT. Its translation is CASSQGQGADTQYF. The rearrangement joins TRBV5-1 to TRBJ2-3; 8 nucleotides agree with TRBD1. CDR1 SGHRS and CDR2 YFSETQ come from the germline V gene. V shed 4 bases and J 4 bases; nucleotides not matched to a gene: 5. CDR3 length equals 14 residues.

This chain connects TRBV9 to TRBJ1-4; no clear D. V lost 0 bases to trimming and J lost 0 bases, with 6 bases between them. This CDR3 is built from 15 residues. The germline V gene encodes CDR1 SGDLS and CDR2 YYNGEE. The CDR3 reads CASSVDPATNEKLFF. Here the CDR3 DNA reads TGTGCCAGCAGCGTAGATCCAGCAACTAATGAAAAACTGTTTTTT.

The chain couples TRBV5-6 to TRBJ1-6; D might be TRBD1 (5 bases). The germline V gene encodes CDR1 SGHDT and CDR2 YYEEEE. V lost 0 bases and J 11 bases, leaving 12 bases between the germline ends. The CDR3 contains 14 residues. The chain's CDR3 is CASSLGAGLPPLHF. The DNA of the CDR3 is TGTGCCAGCAGCTTGGGGGCAGGGTTGCCACCCCTCCACTTT.

V is TRBV7-9 and J is TRBJ1-4, with a weak D call TRBD1 (5 bases). V lost 3 bases, J lost 6 bases, and 17 bases lay in between. This CDR3 spans 16 amino acids. Germline CDR1 and CDR2: SEHNR and FQNEAQ (reference sequence). The CDR3 spells CASSFIRAEPYEKLFF. CDR3 in DNA: TGTGCCAGCAGCTTTATCAGGGCGGAACCGTATGAAAAACTGTTTTTT.

The rearrangement links TRBV19 to TRBJ1-1, with 7 bases matching TRBD1. V lost 3 bases and J lost 7; bases outside the gene matches: 5. CDR1 and CDR2 from the germline V gene are LNHDA and SQIVND (reference sequence). CDR3 length: 13 residues. As DNA, the CDR3 is TGTGCCAGTAGTATTGAACAGGGGATTGAAGCTTTCTTT. Translated, it gives CASSIEQGIEAFF.

The chain links TRBV9 to TRBJ2-5, with a weak D call TRBD1 (5 bases). Germline V gene sequence: CDR1 SGDLS, CDR2 YYNGEE. Trimming stripped 3 bases from V and 5 bases from J, with 17 bases between. The CDR3 covers 15 residues. This chain's CDR3 is CASSGKWLHRETQYF. CDR3 bases: TGTGCCAGCAGCGGAAAGTGGCTCCACAGGGAGACCCAGTACTTC.